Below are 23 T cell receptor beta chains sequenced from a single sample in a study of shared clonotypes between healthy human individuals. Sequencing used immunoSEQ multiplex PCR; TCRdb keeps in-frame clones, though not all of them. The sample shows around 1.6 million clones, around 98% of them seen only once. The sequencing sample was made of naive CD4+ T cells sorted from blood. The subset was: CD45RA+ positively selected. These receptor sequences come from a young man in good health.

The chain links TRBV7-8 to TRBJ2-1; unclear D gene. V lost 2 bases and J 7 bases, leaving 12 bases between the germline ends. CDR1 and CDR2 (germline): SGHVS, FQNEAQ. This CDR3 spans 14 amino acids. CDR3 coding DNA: TGTGCCAGCAGCTTACGTGCGCCTGGGAATGAGCAGTTCTTC. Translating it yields CASSLRAPGNEQFF.

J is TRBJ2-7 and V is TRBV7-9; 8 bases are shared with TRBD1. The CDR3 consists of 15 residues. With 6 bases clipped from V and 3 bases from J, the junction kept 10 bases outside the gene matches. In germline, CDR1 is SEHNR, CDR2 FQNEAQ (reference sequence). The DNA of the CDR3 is TGTGCCAGCAGTCCGCGGACAGGGAACAACTACGAGCAGTACTTC. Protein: CASSPRTGNNYEQYF.

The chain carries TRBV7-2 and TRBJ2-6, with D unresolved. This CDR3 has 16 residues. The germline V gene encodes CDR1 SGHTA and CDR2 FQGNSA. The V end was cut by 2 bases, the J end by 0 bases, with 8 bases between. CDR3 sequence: CASSLYRLSGANVLTF. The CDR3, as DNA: TGTGCCAGCAGCTTATACCGACTCTCTGGGGCCAACGTCCTGACTTTC.

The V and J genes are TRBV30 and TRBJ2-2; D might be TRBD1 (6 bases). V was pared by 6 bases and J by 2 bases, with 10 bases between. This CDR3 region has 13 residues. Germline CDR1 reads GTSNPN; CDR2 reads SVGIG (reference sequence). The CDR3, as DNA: TGTGCCTGCAGGACAGTTAACACCGGGGAGCTGTTTTTT. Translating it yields CACRTVNTGELFF.

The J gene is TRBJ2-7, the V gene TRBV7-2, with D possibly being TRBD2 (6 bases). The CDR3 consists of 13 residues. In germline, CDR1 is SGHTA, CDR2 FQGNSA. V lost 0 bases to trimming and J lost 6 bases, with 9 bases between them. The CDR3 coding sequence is TGTGCCAGCAGCTTAGCGGGACTCTCCGAGCAGTACTTC. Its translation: CASSLAGLSEQYF.

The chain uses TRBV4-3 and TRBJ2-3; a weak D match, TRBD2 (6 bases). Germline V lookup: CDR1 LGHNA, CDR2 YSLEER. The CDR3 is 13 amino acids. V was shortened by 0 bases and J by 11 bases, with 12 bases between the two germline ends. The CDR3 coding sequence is TGCGCCAGCAGCCAAGAAGCCGGGGGTGGGCAGTATTTT. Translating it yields CASSQEAGGGQYF.

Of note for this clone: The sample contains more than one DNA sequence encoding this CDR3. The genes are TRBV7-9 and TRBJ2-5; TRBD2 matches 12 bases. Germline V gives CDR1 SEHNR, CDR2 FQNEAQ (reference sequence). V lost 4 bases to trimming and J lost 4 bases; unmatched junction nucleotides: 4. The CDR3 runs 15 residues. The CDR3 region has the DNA TGTGCCAGCAGCTCTAGCGGGAGGGCCGGAGAGACCCAGTACTTC. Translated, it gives CASSSSGRAGETQYF.

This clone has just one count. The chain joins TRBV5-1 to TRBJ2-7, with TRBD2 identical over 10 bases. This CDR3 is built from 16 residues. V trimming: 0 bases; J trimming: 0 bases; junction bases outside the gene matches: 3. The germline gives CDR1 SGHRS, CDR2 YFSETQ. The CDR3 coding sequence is TGCGCCAGCAGCTTGGGCCCTAGCGGGAGCTCCTACGAGCAGTACTTC. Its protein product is CASSLGPSGSSYEQYF.

The CDR3 DNA is TGTGCCAGCAGCTTAACCGGGACTAGCGGGGGCACAGATACGCAGTATTTT. Translation: CASSLTGTSGGTDTQYF. This chain joins TRBV11-2 and TRBJ2-3, with TRBD2 matching over 13 bases. Germline CDR1 is SGHAT and CDR2 is FQNNGV. The J segment lost 1 base and the V segment lost 2 bases, leaving 3 bases of the junction unmatched. The CDR3 runs 17 residues.

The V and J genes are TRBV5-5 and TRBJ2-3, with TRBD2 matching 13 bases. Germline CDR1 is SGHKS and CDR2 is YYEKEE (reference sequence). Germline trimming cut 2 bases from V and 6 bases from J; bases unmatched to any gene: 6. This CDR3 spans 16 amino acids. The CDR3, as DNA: TGTGCCAGCAGCTTCGGACTAGCGGGAGCTCGCGATACGCAGTATTTT. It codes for CASSFGLAGARDTQYF. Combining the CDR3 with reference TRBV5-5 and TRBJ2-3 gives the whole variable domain DAGVTQSPTHLIKTRGQQVTLRCSPISGHKSVSWYQQVLGQGPQFIFQYYEKEERGRGNFPDRFSARQFPNYSSELNVNALLLGDSALYLCASSFGLAGARDTQYFGPGTRLTVL.

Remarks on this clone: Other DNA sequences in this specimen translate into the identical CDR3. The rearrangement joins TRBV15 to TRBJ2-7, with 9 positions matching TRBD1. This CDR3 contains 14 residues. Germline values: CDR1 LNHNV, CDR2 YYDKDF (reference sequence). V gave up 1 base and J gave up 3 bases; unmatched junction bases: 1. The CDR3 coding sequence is TGTGCCACCAGCAGAGCGGGACAGGGCTACGAGCAGTACTTC. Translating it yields CATSRAGQGYEQYF.

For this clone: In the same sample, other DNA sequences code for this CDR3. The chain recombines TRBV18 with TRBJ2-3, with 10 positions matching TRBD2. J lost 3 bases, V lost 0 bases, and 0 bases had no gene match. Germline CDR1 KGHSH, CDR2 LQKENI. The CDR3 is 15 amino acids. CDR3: CASSPPSGRTDTQYF. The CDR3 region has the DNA TGTGCCAGCTCACCACCTAGCGGGAGGACAGATACGCAGTATTTT. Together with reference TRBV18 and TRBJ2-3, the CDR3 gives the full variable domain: NAGVMQNPRHLVRRRGQEARLRCSPMKGHSHVYWYRQLPEEGLKFMVYLQKENIIDESGMPKERFSAEFPKEGPSILRIQQVVRGDSAAYFCASSPPSGRTDTQYFGPGTRLTVL.

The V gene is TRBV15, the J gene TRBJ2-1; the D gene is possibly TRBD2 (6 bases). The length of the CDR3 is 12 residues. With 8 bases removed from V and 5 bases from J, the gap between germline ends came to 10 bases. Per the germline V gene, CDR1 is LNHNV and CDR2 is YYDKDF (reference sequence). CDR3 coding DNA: TGTGCCACCTCCGGGACTCACAATGAGCAGTTCTTC. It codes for CATSGTHNEQFF.

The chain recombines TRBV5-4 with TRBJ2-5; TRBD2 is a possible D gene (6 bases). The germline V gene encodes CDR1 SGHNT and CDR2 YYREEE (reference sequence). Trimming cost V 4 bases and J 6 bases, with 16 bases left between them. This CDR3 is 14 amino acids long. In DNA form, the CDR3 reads TGTGCCAGCAGCATCAACCAGGGAGGTCAGACCCAGTACTTC. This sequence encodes CASSINQGGQTQYF.

CDR3 sequence reads: CASIPYGQATEAFF. The CDR3 coding sequence is TGTGCCAGTATCCCCTACGGACAGGCGACTGAAGCTTTCTTT. The V call is TRBV6-1, the J call TRBJ1-1, with 7 bases fitting TRBD1. This CDR3 has 14 amino acids. The trim removed 9 bases at V and 5 bases at J, leaving 12 bases unmatched. Per germline, CDR1 MNHNS and CDR2 SASEGT.

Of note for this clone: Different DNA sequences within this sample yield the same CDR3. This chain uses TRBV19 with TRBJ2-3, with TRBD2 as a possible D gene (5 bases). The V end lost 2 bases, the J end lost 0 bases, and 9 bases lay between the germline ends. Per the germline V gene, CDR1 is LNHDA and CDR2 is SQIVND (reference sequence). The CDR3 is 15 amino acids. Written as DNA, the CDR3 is TGTGCCAGTAGTATACTGAGGGCTAGCACAGATACGCAGTATTTT. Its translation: CASSILRASTDTQYF.

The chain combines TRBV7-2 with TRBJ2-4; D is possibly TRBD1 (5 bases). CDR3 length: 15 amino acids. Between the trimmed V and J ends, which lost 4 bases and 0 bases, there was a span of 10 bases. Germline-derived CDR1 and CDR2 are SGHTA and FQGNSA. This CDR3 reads CASSSTALAKNIQYF. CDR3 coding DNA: TGTGCCAGCAGCTCGACAGCCCTAGCCAAAAACATTCAGTACTTC.

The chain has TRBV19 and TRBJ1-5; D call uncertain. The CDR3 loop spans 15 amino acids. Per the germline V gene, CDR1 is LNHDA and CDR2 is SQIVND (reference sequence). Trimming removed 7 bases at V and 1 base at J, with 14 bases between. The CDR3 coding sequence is TGTGCCAGTAAACGCGGGGAATTAAGCAATCAGCCCCAGCATTTT. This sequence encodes CASKRGELSNQPQHF.

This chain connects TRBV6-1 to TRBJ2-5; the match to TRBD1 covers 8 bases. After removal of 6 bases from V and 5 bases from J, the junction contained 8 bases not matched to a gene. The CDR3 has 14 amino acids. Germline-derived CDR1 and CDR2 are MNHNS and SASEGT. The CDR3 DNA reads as TGTGCCAGCAGGTTAGACAGGGGAAGTGAGACCCAGTACTTC. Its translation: CASRLDRGSETQYF.

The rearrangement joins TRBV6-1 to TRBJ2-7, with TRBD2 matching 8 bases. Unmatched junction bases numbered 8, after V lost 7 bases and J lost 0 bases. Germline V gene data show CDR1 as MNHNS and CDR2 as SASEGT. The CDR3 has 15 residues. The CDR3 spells CASTPQSGSSYEQYF. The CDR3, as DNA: TGTGCCAGCACCCCCCAGAGCGGGAGCTCCTACGAGCAGTACTTC.

The CDR3, as DNA: TGCAGCGTCGGGGGGGAAGAAGCTTTCTTT. Its protein product is CSVGGEEAFF. The V call is TRBV29-1, the J call TRBJ1-1; D possibly corresponds to TRBD1 (5 bases). The V gene lost 6 bases and the J gene lost 8 bases, with 10 bases spanning the gap. The CDR3 is 10 amino acids. Germline CDR1 and CDR2: SQVTM and ANQGSEA.

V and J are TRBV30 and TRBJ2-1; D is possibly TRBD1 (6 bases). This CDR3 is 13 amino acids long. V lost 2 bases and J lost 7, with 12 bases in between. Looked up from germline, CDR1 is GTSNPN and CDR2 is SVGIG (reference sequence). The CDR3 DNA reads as TGTGCCTGGAGTATCGTTCAGGGGAATGAGCAGTTCTTC. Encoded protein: CAWSIVQGNEQFF.

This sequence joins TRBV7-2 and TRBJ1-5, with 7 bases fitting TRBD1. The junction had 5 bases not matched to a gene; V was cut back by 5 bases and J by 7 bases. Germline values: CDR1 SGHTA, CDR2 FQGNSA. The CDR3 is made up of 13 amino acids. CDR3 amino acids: CASSVDRVQPQHF. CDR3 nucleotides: TGTGCCAGCAGCGTCGACAGGGTCCAGCCCCAGCATTTT.